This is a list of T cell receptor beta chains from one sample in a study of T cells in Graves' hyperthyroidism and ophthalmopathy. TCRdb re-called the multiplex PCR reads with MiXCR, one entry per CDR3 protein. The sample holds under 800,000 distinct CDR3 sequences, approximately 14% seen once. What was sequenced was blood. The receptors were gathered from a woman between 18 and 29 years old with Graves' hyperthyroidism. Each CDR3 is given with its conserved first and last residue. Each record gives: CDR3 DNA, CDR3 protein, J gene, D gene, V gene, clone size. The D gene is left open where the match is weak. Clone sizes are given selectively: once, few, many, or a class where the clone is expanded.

cdr3_nt: TGTGCCAGCAGCCGGGACAGCTACACTGAAGCTTTCTTT; cdr3_aa: CASSRDSYTEAFF; j_call: TRBJ1-1; d_call: TRBD1; v_call: TRBV5-8; clone_size: NA
cdr3_nt: TGCAGCGGTACTAGCCTCCGCACAGATACGCAGTATTTT; cdr3_aa: CSGTSLRTDTQYF; j_call: TRBJ2-3; d_call: NA; v_call: TRBV29-1; clone_size: many
cdr3_nt: TGCGCCAGCAGGAATCGGATAATCCTAGATACGCAGTATTTT; cdr3_aa: CASRNRIILDTQYF; j_call: TRBJ2-3; d_call: NA; v_call: TRBV4-3; clone_size: few
cdr3_nt: TGTGCCAGCAGCTACGGCGCTATCTACTCTGGGGCCAACGTCCTGACTTTC; cdr3_aa: CASSYGAIYSGANVLTF; j_call: TRBJ2-6; d_call: NA; v_call: TRBV7-9; clone_size: few
cdr3_nt: TGCAGTGCTAGAGTCCCGGGTCCCAACACCATATATTTT; cdr3_aa: CSARVPGPNTIYF; j_call: TRBJ1-3; d_call: NA; v_call: TRBV20-1; clone_size: many
cdr3_nt: TGTGCCAGCAGGGCTAGCGGGAGCGCAGATACGCAGTATTTT; cdr3_aa: CASRASGSADTQYF; j_call: TRBJ2-3; d_call: TRBD2; v_call: TRBV12-3/TRBV12-4; clone_size: many
cdr3_nt: TGCAGTGCTAGAGATCTCGAGGGAGGCATCTACGAGCAGTACTTC; cdr3_aa: CSARDLEGGIYEQYF; j_call: TRBJ2-7; d_call: NA; v_call: TRBV20-1; clone_size: many
cdr3_nt: TGTGCCAGCAGCTTCCTGTCTAGCGGGAGCACAGATACGCAGTATTTT; cdr3_aa: CASSFLSSGSTDTQYF; j_call: TRBJ2-3; d_call: TRBD2; v_call: TRBV5-8; clone_size: NA
cdr3_nt: TGTGCCAGCTCACCACCGAGGGTAGCGGAGTACAATGAGCAGTTCTTC; cdr3_aa: CASSPPRVAEYNEQFF; j_call: TRBJ2-1; d_call: NA; v_call: TRBV18; clone_size: few
cdr3_nt: TGTGCCAGCAGTTTTCATGGTCGCTCCTACAATGAGCAGTTCTTC; cdr3_aa: CASSFHGRSYNEQFF; j_call: TRBJ2-1; d_call: NA; v_call: TRBV28; clone_size: NA
cdr3_nt: TGCAGTGCTAAAAACCTGGGACTTCGTTCTACCGAGCAGTACTTC; cdr3_aa: CSAKNLGLRSTEQYF; j_call: TRBJ2-7; d_call: NA; v_call: TRBV20-1; clone_size: few
cdr3_nt: TGTGCCAGCAGTTCGGGACTAGCGGTACAAAACATTCAGTACTTC; cdr3_aa: CASSSGLAVQNIQYF; j_call: TRBJ2-4; d_call: TRBD2; v_call: TRBV12-3/TRBV12-4; clone_size: few
cdr3_nt: TGTGCCAGCAGCTTGATAGCCGGGACTAGAAAATGGTACGAGCAGTACTTC; cdr3_aa: CASSLIAGTRKWYEQYF; j_call: TRBJ2-7; d_call: TRBD2; v_call: TRBV11-2; clone_size: many
cdr3_nt: TGTGCCAGCAGCCAAGACACGCTAGCGGGGGTCTACGAGCAGTACTTC; cdr3_aa: CASSQDTLAGVYEQYF; j_call: TRBJ2-7; d_call: TRBD2; v_call: TRBV3-1; clone_size: many
cdr3_nt: TGTGCCAGCAGTTTGCGCGGGAGTCGGAGTACAGATACGCAGTATTTT; cdr3_aa: CASSLRGSRSTDTQYF; j_call: TRBJ2-3; d_call: TRBD2; v_call: TRBV12-3/TRBV12-4; clone_size: few
cdr3_nt: TGTGCCAGCACTCGACTAGCGGGAGGTGGGGGGAGATCCCAGTACTTC; cdr3_aa: CASTRLAGGGGRSQYF; j_call: TRBJ2-5; d_call: TRBD2; v_call: TRBV5-6; clone_size: few
cdr3_nt: TGCAGCGTTGACTCTTACAATGAGCAGTTCTTC; cdr3_aa: CSVDSYNEQFF; j_call: TRBJ2-1; d_call: NA; v_call: TRBV29-1; clone_size: many
cdr3_nt: TGTGCCACCAGTGATTCCCTTTCAAGCTCCTACAATGAGCAGTTCTTC; cdr3_aa: CATSDSLSSSYNEQFF; j_call: TRBJ2-1; d_call: NA; v_call: TRBV24-1; clone_size: NA
cdr3_nt: TGTGCCAGCAGGAAAGCGGGAGGGCCTCACAATGAGCAGTTCTTC; cdr3_aa: CASRKAGGPHNEQFF; j_call: TRBJ2-1; d_call: TRBD2; v_call: TRBV2; clone_size: many
cdr3_nt: TGTGCCTGGAGTCTGCAGGGTACGGCCAAAAACATTCAGTACTTC; cdr3_aa: CAWSLQGTAKNIQYF; j_call: TRBJ2-4; d_call: NA; v_call: TRBV30; clone_size: NA
cdr3_nt: TGTGCCAGCAGCTCCACTCGGACGCCAAGCTCCTACGAGCAGTACTTC; cdr3_aa: CASSSTRTPSSYEQYF; j_call: TRBJ2-7; d_call: NA; v_call: TRBV7-8; clone_size: many
cdr3_nt: TGCAGCGCTACTAGCGGGAGGATCTACGAGCAGTACTTC; cdr3_aa: CSATSGRIYEQYF; j_call: TRBJ2-7; d_call: TRBD2; v_call: TRBV29-1; clone_size: NA
cdr3_nt: TGTGCCAGCTCACCACGAGGGTCCTCTGGAAACACCATATATTTT; cdr3_aa: CASSPRGSSGNTIYF; j_call: TRBJ1-3; d_call: NA; v_call: TRBV18; clone_size: NA
cdr3_nt: TGTGCCAGCAGCGTCGGCAGGTCAGGGGGTGGGAGTGAGCAGTTCTTC; cdr3_aa: CASSVGRSGGGSEQFF; j_call: TRBJ2-1; d_call: TRBD1; v_call: TRBV13; clone_size: once
cdr3_nt: TGCAGCGTACGGACAACCATGAACACTGAAGCTTTCTTT; cdr3_aa: CSVRTTMNTEAFF; j_call: TRBJ1-1; d_call: NA; v_call: TRBV29-1; clone_size: many
cdr3_nt: TGTGCCTGGAGTGCCAAAGGGAGCTATTACACTGAAGCTTTCTTT; cdr3_aa: CAWSAKGSYYTEAFF; j_call: TRBJ1-1; d_call: NA; v_call: TRBV30; clone_size: many
cdr3_nt: TGCGCCAGCAGCTTGGAGGGAGCCAATGAGCAGTTCTTC; cdr3_aa: CASSLEGANEQFF; j_call: TRBJ2-1; d_call: NA; v_call: TRBV5-1; clone_size: many
cdr3_nt: TGCAGTGCTAGAGCCGGACAGGGCGAGACTGCTAACTATGGCTACACCTTC; cdr3_aa: CSARAGQGETANYGYTF; j_call: TRBJ1-2; d_call: TRBD1; v_call: TRBV20-1; clone_size: many
cdr3_nt: TGTGCCCCGCCCGGAAATAGGGACAGGGAGGGAGATACGCAGTATTTT; cdr3_aa: CAPPGNRDREGDTQYF; j_call: TRBJ2-3; d_call: TRBD1; v_call: TRBV24-1; clone_size: many
cdr3_nt: TGCAGCGCGGGGGGCCAGGGGACTAGCACAGATACGCAGTATTTT; cdr3_aa: CSAGGQGTSTDTQYF; j_call: TRBJ2-3; d_call: NA; v_call: TRBV29-1; clone_size: many
cdr3_nt: TGTGCCAGCAGCTTCATCCATGGGGCTAATCAGCCCCAGCATTTT; cdr3_aa: CASSFIHGANQPQHF; j_call: TRBJ1-5; d_call: NA; v_call: TRBV28; clone_size: many
cdr3_nt: TGTGCCAGCAGCGTACCAGGGCAACCCTATGGCTACACCTTC; cdr3_aa: CASSVPGQPYGYTF; j_call: TRBJ1-2; d_call: NA; v_call: TRBV9; clone_size: NA
cdr3_nt: TGTGCCAGCAGCTTAGGCGCGGAGACAGATACGCAGTATTTT; cdr3_aa: CASSLGAETDTQYF; j_call: TRBJ2-3; d_call: NA; v_call: TRBV11-2; clone_size: many
cdr3_nt: TGTGCCAGCAGCTTAGGGGCGGGGCTCCACGAGCAGTACTTC; cdr3_aa: CASSLGAGLHEQYF; j_call: TRBJ2-7; d_call: NA; v_call: TRBV11-2; clone_size: NA
cdr3_nt: TGTGCCAGCAGCCGGGACAGCAACTATCAGCCCCAGCATTTT; cdr3_aa: CASSRDSNYQPQHF; j_call: TRBJ1-5; d_call: TRBD1; v_call: TRBV6-1; clone_size: NA
cdr3_nt: TGTGCCAGCAGCTTAAGGTCAGCCACAGATACGCAGTATTTT; cdr3_aa: CASSLRSATDTQYF; j_call: TRBJ2-3; d_call: NA; v_call: TRBV7-2; clone_size: many
cdr3_nt: TGTGCCAGCAGCAGAGGACAGGGAACGGAGACCCAGTACTTC; cdr3_aa: CASSRGQGTETQYF; j_call: TRBJ2-5; d_call: TRBD1; v_call: TRBV9; clone_size: few
cdr3_nt: TGCAGTGCTAGGGGCTGGGGTTCCTACGAGCAGTACTTC; cdr3_aa: CSARGWGSYEQYF; j_call: TRBJ2-7; d_call: NA; v_call: TRBV20-1; clone_size: NA
cdr3_nt: TGTGCCAGACCGGGACAGGACAAACCCCAATCACCCCTCCACTTT; cdr3_aa: CARPGQDKPQSPLHF; j_call: TRBJ1-6; d_call: TRBD1; v_call: TRBV6-8; clone_size: NA
cdr3_nt: TGTGCCAGCAGCCAAAGGTATTGGGACCAGTCCACCGGCACAGATACGCAGTATTTT; cdr3_aa: CASSQRYWDQSTGTDTQYF; j_call: TRBJ2-3; d_call: NA; v_call: TRBV4-2; clone_size: NA
cdr3_nt: TGTGCCACCAGCAGGGGAGGAGAGACCCAGTACTTC; cdr3_aa: CATSRGGETQYF; j_call: TRBJ2-5; d_call: NA; v_call: TRBV15; clone_size: few
cdr3_nt: TGTGCCAGCAGCTTAGCGGTAGGGCAGACAGATACGCAGTATTTT; cdr3_aa: CASSLAVGQTDTQYF; j_call: TRBJ2-3; d_call: NA; v_call: TRBV7-3; clone_size: many
cdr3_nt: TGTGCCAGCAGTGCACGACAGGGGGCTGAAGCTTTCTTT; cdr3_aa: CASSARQGAEAFF; j_call: TRBJ1-1; d_call: TRBD1; v_call: TRBV6-1; clone_size: NA
cdr3_nt: TGTGCCAGCAGCCCCCCACTGACCAGACTGAACACTGAAGCTTTCTTT; cdr3_aa: CASSPPLTRLNTEAFF; j_call: TRBJ1-1; d_call: NA; v_call: TRBV11-2; clone_size: many
cdr3_nt: TGTGCCAGCAGCTTAGGTGCGGTGCACTCTGGAAACACCATATATTTT; cdr3_aa: CASSLGAVHSGNTIYF; j_call: TRBJ1-3; d_call: NA; v_call: TRBV7-2; clone_size: many